The 30 T cell receptor beta chains given below trace back to one sample, sequenced in a study of T cell repertoires in cytomegalovirus infection (dated by TCRdb to between 2018 and 2021). Sequencing took place on an Illumina HiSeq 1500. TCRdb's own reprocessing of the public reads used fastp at Q25 and MiXCR and kept productive beta chains. Entries that share a CDR3 protein sequence are merged under the most common genes and DNA. The sample table holds about 300,000 distinct CDR3 sequences, of which 9.6% were seen once. About 2.3% of the sample is held by the ten biggest clonotypes. The sequenced sample was PBMCs. The receptor source for this set is a human donor in good health (CMV status not recorded). Some clones in this sample may be carry-over from other donors' samples.

This clonotype was seen more than once but under ten times. The chain combines TRBV20-1 with TRBJ2-7; D remains unclear. Trimming cost V 5 bases and J 3 bases, with 17 bases left between them. The CDR3 is 14 residues long. CDR1 is DFQATT, CDR2 SNEGSKA, per germline (reference sequence). CDR3 amino acids: CSADGLNEDYEQYF. The CDR3, as DNA: TGCAGTGCTGACGGGCTAAACGAGGACTACGAGCAGTACTTC.

The table lists this clonotype with many counts. The V and J genes are TRBV7-2 and TRBJ1-6; the D is unclear. Germline V gene sequence: CDR1 SGHTA, CDR2 FQGNSA. V was shortened by 3 bases and J by 7 bases, with 7 bases between the two germline ends. CDR3 size: 13 residues. The CDR3 coding sequence is TGTGCCAGCAGCTTTGCTGGGAATTCACCCCTCCACTTT. The encoded protein is CASSFAGNSPLHF.

The gene calls are TRBV29-1 and TRBJ2-3, with 9 bases matching TRBD1. Germline-derived CDR1 and CDR2 are SQVTM and ANQGSEA. CDR3 length: 14 amino acids. V lost 2 bases and J lost 5; bases outside the gene matches: 5. CDR3 region: CSVERDREIDTQYF. The CDR3 coding sequence is TGCAGCGTTGAAAGGGACAGGGAGATAGATACGCAGTATTTT.

This chain joins TRBV5-1 and TRBJ2-1, with TRBD2 matching 7 bases. The CDR3 sequence is 14 residues long. V lost 4 bases and J lost 15; bases outside the gene matches: 16. Germline V gene sequence: CDR1 SGHRS, CDR2 YFSETQ. In nucleotides, the CDR3 is TGCGCCAGCAGCGGAACCGGGGGGAACGGGGCGCGGTTCTTC. This codes for CASSGTGGNGARFF.

This CDR3 reads CTSSGWGYRGDEQYV. DNA for the CDR3: TGTACCAGCAGTGGGTGGGGCTACCGAGGAGACGAGCAGTACGTC. V usage is TRBV2 and J usage is TRBJ2-7, with a possible D match to TRBD1 (5 bases). In germline, CDR1 is SNHLY, CDR2 FYNNEI. This CDR3 is built from 15 residues.

This clonotype was counted many times. The chain is built from TRBV29-1 and TRBJ1-1; TRBD1 matches at 8 bases. The J segment lost 9 bases and the V segment lost 6 bases, leaving 3 bases of the junction unmatched. This CDR3 region has 10 residues. Germline-derived CDR1 and CDR2 are SQVTM and ANQGSEA. CDR3 protein: CSVSRGQAFF. In DNA, the CDR3 is TGCAGCGTGTCCAGGGGGCAAGCTTTCTTT.

There are many counts of this clonotype. This chain connects TRBV25-1 to TRBJ1-2, with a tentative D call TRBD1 (5 bases). Germline V gene sequence: CDR1 MGHDK, CDR2 SYGVNS. This CDR3 spans 16 amino acids. Trimming pared 4 bases from V and 8 bases from J, leaving 23 bases between. The CDR3 DNA sequence: TGTGCCAGCAGTGCCTCCGGGACCCCTTACGCCAACGGCTACACCTTC. Encoded protein: CASSASGTPYANGYTF.

In its sample, this clonotype was seen many times. The gene calls are TRBV5-5 and TRBJ2-1; 9 nucleotides line up with TRBD2. Trimming at V came to 4 bases and at J to 7 bases, leaving 15 bases not matched to a gene. Germline assignment: CDR1 SGHKS and CDR2 YYEKEE (reference sequence). CDR3 length equals 17 residues. In DNA, the CDR3 is TGTGCCAGCAGCCCCGAATCAGGAGGACTAGCGTCGAATGAGCAGTTCTTC. Its translation: CASSPESGGLASNEQFF.

This clonotype occurred a few times. The V call is TRBV7-2, the J call TRBJ2-7, with 11 bases that match TRBD2. Germline V gene data show CDR1 as SGHTA and CDR2 as FQGNSA. The CDR3 runs 16 residues. V trimming: 1 base; J trimming: 2 bases; junction bases outside the gene matches: 4. The CDR3 loop reads CASSLGTSGPPYEQYF. DNA for the CDR3: TGTGCCAGCAGCTTAGGGACTAGCGGGCCTCCCTACGAGCAGTACTTC.

The rearrangement links TRBV20-1 to TRBJ2-1, with a tentative D call TRBD2 (5 bases). V lost 6 bases, J lost 4 bases, and 16 bases lay in between. The CDR3 is made up of 14 amino acids. Germline values: CDR1 DFQATT, CDR2 SNEGSKA (reference sequence). CDR3 sequence reads: CSATSGNFYNEQFF. As DNA, the CDR3 is TGCAGTGCCACCAGCGGAAACTTTTACAATGAGCAGTTCTTC.

CDR3 nucleotide sequence: TGTGCCAGCAGACTATTACCGGGACAGGTCTACGAGCAGTACTTC. Its translation: CASRLLPGQVYEQYF. The chain couples TRBV6-2 or TRBV6-3 to TRBJ2-7, with 8 bases matching TRBD1. The germline V gene encodes CDR1 MNHEY and CDR2 SVGEGT. The CDR3 spans 15 residues. The V and J ends lost 6 bases and 3 bases, in that order; junction bases with no gene match: 10.

In its sample, this clonotype was seen many times. This chain joins TRBV10-3 and TRBJ2-7, with a tentative D call TRBD1 (5 bases). The germline gives CDR1 ENHRY, CDR2 SYGVKD. The CDR3 is 14 residues long. Trimming stripped 3 bases from V and 4 bases from J, with 13 bases between. This chain's CDR3 is CAISETLDTYEQYV. Here the CDR3 DNA reads TGTGCCATCAGTGAAACTTTGGACACTTACGAGCAGTACGTC.

This clonotype was seen at least ten times. This rearrangement joins TRBV6-5 to TRBJ2-3, with a possible D match to TRBD2 (6 bases). Trimming removed 3 bases at V and 0 bases at J, with 16 bases between. The germline V gene has CDR1 MNHEY and CDR2 SVGAGI. There are 17 residues in the CDR3. The CDR3: CASSYGLGRGSTDTQYF. As DNA, the CDR3 is TGTGCCAGCAGTTATGGCCTCGGGAGAGGGAGCACAGATACGCAGTATTTT.

Many counts were recorded for this clonotype. The gene calls are TRBV4-1 and TRBJ2-5, with D uncertain. Trimming removed 0 bases at V and 7 bases at J, with 24 bases between. This CDR3 has 18 residues. Germline V CDR1 and CDR2: MGHRA, YSYEKL. CDR3 amino acids: CASSQEGNTPQVRWTQYF. In DNA form, the CDR3 reads TGCGCCAGCAGCCAAGAAGGAAACACCCCGCAGGTCCGATGGACCCAGTACTTC.

This clonotype was counted a few times. The V gene is TRBV29-1, the J gene TRBJ1-5; 9 bases are a match to TRBD1. This CDR3 contains 15 residues. V shed 5 bases and J 3 bases; nucleotides not matched to a gene: 8. Germline V gives CDR1 SQVTM, CDR2 ANQGSEA. For the CDR3, the DNA is TGCAGCGTTTCCCCCGGGACAGGGAACAATCAGCCCCAGCATTTT. It is translated as CSVSPGTGNNQPQHF.

The V and J genes are TRBV20-1 and TRBJ1-1, with D perhaps TRBD1 (5 bases). The CDR3 contains 13 residues. Germline lookup yields CDR1 DFQATT and CDR2 SNEGSKA (reference sequence). V dropped 6 bases and J dropped 0 bases, with 11 bases sitting between them. DNA of the CDR3: TGCAGTGCGAAGGGGACGCTGAACACTGAAGCTTTCTTT. Translated: CSAKGTLNTEAFF.

In this sample, this clonotype turned up a few times. The rearrangement joins TRBV3-1 to TRBJ1-4, with TRBD1 matching over 7 bases. Germline CDR1 reads LGHDT; CDR2 reads YNNKEL (reference sequence). The CDR3 sequence is 13 residues long. Losses at the gene ends were 0 bases for V and 14 bases for J; bases not matched to a gene: 6. CDR3 DNA: TGTGCCAGCAGCCAAGAGAGGGGACAGAGGCTGTTTTTT. It is translated as CASSQERGQRLFF.

This clonotype was counted ten times or more. The genes are TRBV7-2 and TRBJ1-6, with a possible D match to TRBD1 (6 bases). The CDR3 covers 15 residues. V lost 5 bases and J 7 bases, leaving 15 bases between the germline ends. CDR1 SGHTA and CDR2 FQGNSA come from the germline V gene. The CDR3 sequence is CASSDRQVGNSPLHF. In DNA form, the CDR3 reads TGTGCCAGCAGCGACCGACAGGTGGGAAATTCACCCCTCCACTTT. The whole variable domain, remainder taken from reference TRBV7-2 and TRBJ1-6, is GAGVSQSPSNKVTEKGKDVELRCDPISGHTALYWYRQSLGQGLEFLIYFQGNSAPDKSGLPSDRFSAERTGGSVSTLTIQRTQQEDSAVYLCASSDRQVGNSPLHFGNGTRLTVT.

The chain uses TRBV20-1 and TRBJ2-7; 14 bases line up with TRBD2. The CDR3 covers 16 residues. Germline-derived CDR1 and CDR2 are DFQATT and SNEGSKA (reference sequence). The V segment lost 5 bases and the J segment 0 bases; nucleotides outside the gene matches: 6. As DNA, the CDR3 is TGCAGTGCTGGACAAGGGACTAGCGGGAGCTCCTACGAGCAGTACGTC. Residues: CSAGQGTSGSSYEQYV.

The CDR3 reads CASSPLEEGYEQYF. The CDR3, as DNA: TGTGCCAGCTCACCTCTCGAGGAGGGGTACGAGCAGTACTTC. J is TRBJ2-7 and V is TRBV18, with D perhaps matching TRBD2 (6 bases). The CDR3 totals 14 residues. CDR1 is KGHSH, CDR2 LQKENI, per germline. V lost 3 bases, J lost 4 bases, and 13 bases lay in between.

As regards this clonotype: This is likely a read error, given that the CDR3 carries no conserved phenylalanine or tryptophan at its end. The chain joins TRBV6-5 to TRBJ2-2; tentatively, D is TRBD1 (6 bases). This CDR3 comprises 14 residues. Germline CDR1 MNHEY, CDR2 SVGAGI. Trimming cost V 5 bases and J 5 bases, with 12 bases left between them. The CDR3 bases are TGTGCCAGCAGTATCGACAGGCCGACCGGGGAGCTGTTTTCT. Its protein product is CASSIDRPTGELFS.

This clonotype was seen repeatedly, ten times or more. V is TRBV6-5 and J is TRBJ2-1, with D uncertain. CDR3 length: 13 amino acids. The V gene lost 2 bases and the J gene lost 7 bases, with 9 bases spanning the gap. The germline V gene encodes CDR1 MNHEY and CDR2 SVGAGI. The CDR3 here is CASSYPNRNEQFF. The CDR3 nucleotides are TGTGCCAGCAGTTACCCCAATAGGAATGAGCAGTTCTTC.

On this clonotype itself: This may arise from a read error, as a much more abundant clone is one base away. This chain joins TRBV4-3 and TRBJ1-5; weak D call: TRBD1 (6 bases). This CDR3 comprises 16 residues. In germline, CDR1 is LGHNA, CDR2 YSLEER. Trimming pared 0 bases from V and 4 bases from J, leaving 13 bases between. As DNA, the CDR3 is TGCGCCAGCAGCCAAGATGCCCTGGGGGCAAATCAGCCCCAGCATTTT. Its translation: CASSQDALGANQPQHF.

This clonotype appeared many times. The chain recombines TRBV15 with TRBJ1-5; unclear D gene. V dropped 0 bases and J dropped 4 bases, with 16 bases sitting between them. The CDR3 extends over 17 amino acids. Germline V gene lookup returns CDR1 LNHNV and CDR2 YYDKDF (reference sequence). The CDR3: CATSRDQFVSLNQPQHF. The CDR3 DNA follows: TGTGCCACCAGCAGAGATCAGTTTGTTTCTCTTAATCAGCCCCAGCATTTT.

This clonotype was detected many times. This rearrangement joins TRBV6-2 or TRBV6-3 to TRBJ2-5, with D possibly being TRBD2 (6 bases). Trimming cost V 7 bases and J 6 bases, with 18 bases left between them. Germline V gene lookup returns CDR1 MNHEY and CDR2 SVGEGT. The CDR3 totals 14 residues. The DNA for the CDR3 is TGTGCCAGCACCCCCCTAGCGACGGAGAAGACCCAGTACTTC. Protein product: CASTPLATEKTQYF.

This clonotype was counted at least ten times. V is TRBV20-1 and J is TRBJ2-5; 11 nucleotides line up with TRBD2. The junction had 10 bases not matched to a gene; V was cut back by 0 bases and J by 4 bases. CDR3 size: 17 residues. CDR1 is DFQATT, CDR2 SNEGSKA, per germline (reference sequence). The CDR3 region is CSARDPTSGGPPETQYF. CDR3 coding DNA: TGCAGTGCTAGAGATCCAACTAGCGGGGGACCCCCAGAGACCCAGTACTTC.

This clonotype was picked up a small number of times. V and J are TRBV6-5 and TRBJ2-7; D remains ambiguous. Trimming took off 6 bases at V and 3 bases at J, with 18 bases between the two ends. There are 15 residues in the CDR3. The germline CDR1 and CDR2 sequences are MNHEY and SVGAGI. The CDR3 sequence is CASRPPGPSVYEQYF. CDR3 DNA: TGTGCCAGCAGACCCCCTGGCCCATCAGTCTACGAGCAGTACTTC.

This chain joins TRBV20-1 and TRBJ2-5; 13 nucleotides line up with TRBD2. This CDR3 is 16 amino acids long. CDR1 and CDR2 from the germline V gene are DFQATT and SNEGSKA (reference sequence). The V gene end was trimmed by 4 bases and the J gene end by 3 bases; junction bases not matched to a gene: 8. CDR3 loop: CSAITGTSGDKETQYF. CDR3 in DNA: TGCAGTGCTATAACCGGGACTAGCGGGGATAAAGAGACCCAGTACTTC.

Many counts were recorded for this clonotype. The chain uses TRBV6-2 or TRBV6-3 and TRBJ1-5; the D gene is possibly TRBD1 (6 bases). The CDR3 consists of 14 residues. Trimming took 6 bases from V and 9 from J, leaving 18 bases between them. The germline CDR1 and CDR2 sequences are MNHEY and SVGEGT. This chain's CDR3 is CASRGNRDHRPQHF. CDR3 bases: TGTGCCAGCAGGGGCAACAGGGACCACCGGCCCCAGCATTTT.

Concerning this clonotype itself: A much larger clone differs from this one at a single base, so this may be a read error. The rearrangement uses TRBV29-1 and TRBJ2-1, with D tentatively TRBD1 (5 bases). CDR3 length: 13 residues. Germline-derived CDR1 and CDR2 are SQVTM and ANQGSEA. CDR3 sequence: CSVSRVLYNGQFF. As DNA, the CDR3 is TGCAGCGTTAGCAGGGTTTTATACAATGGGCAGTTCTTC.